This T cell receptor (beta chain) was recorded in a study of blood T cell repertoires in COVID-19 (dated by TCRdb to the early 2020s). Describing the broader study: Samples covering the acute and convalescent phases of COVID-19 were provided by collaborators in the United States, Italy and Spain. The prospective study material was composed of cDNA or gDNA derived from T cells, B-cell-depleted T cells, or PBMCs. Deeply sampled blood TCRbeta repertoires from subjects exposed to, actively infected with, or recovered from COVID-19 were included in the dataset. The repertoires were released in a freely available public database meant as a resource for research on the immune response to SARS-CoV-2. Samples were obtained from the ongoing ImmuneRACE study (first 160 participants) and from 1,254 subjects provided by 6 global collaborators. The sample metadata nearly always contained a de-identified subject ID, COVID-19 status, age in years and sex. Where available, HLA class I and class II types were taken from metadata supplied by the sample provider and were not determined by assay-based typing. The full study reports these points: The amount of clinical and demographic metadata varied by source and participant and was provided uncurated.

Participants in the prospective study were aged 18 to 89 years, lived in over 20 United States geographic areas, and enrolled through a virtual design. Cohort assignment in the prospective study relied on participant-reported clinical history from a screening survey and a study questionnaire. ImmuneRACE Cohort 3 recovered participants were defined by two consecutive negative NP/OP PCR tests, healthcare professional clearance, or symptom resolution. Each participant in the prospective study had whole blood, serum and a nasopharyngeal or oropharyngeal swab collected by mobile phlebotomists. Prospective study participants could optionally give additional blood draws and questionnaires over a 2-month period. Before DNA extraction, blood samples from the prospective study were shipped at room temperature or frozen. Turning to this clone: The antigen this receptor binds is unknown. Base qualities are not at hand, and no much larger clone is one base apart.

TCRbeta CDR3 regions were amplified from genomic DNA by means of the immunoSEQ Assay, a bias-controlled multiplex PCR. Under the source paper's analysis protocol: Nucleated cell counts per sample were estimated from amplification of reference gene primers within the assay. To quantify the absolute abundance of each unique TCRbeta CDR3 rearrangement, sequence reads were collapsed and filtered. For each sample, productive Simpson clonality was calculated as the square root of Simpson's diversity index across productive rearrangements. Entries here come from immuneACCESS through TCRdb and include only in-frame sequences with V and J called. Some clones fail to appear in such tables; in the studies checked, an unresolved V gene covers under half of the shortfall, and the cause of the remainder is unknown. V and J calls plus clone size are reproduced from that table; the DNA served to infer D and trimming. This sample holds about 220,000 clones; 70% to 85% were observed only once. In total, the top ten clones hold around 3.4% of the sample.

Inclusive of the bounding cysteine and phenylalanine, the CDR3 is 14 residues long. The retained sequence is limited to the CDR3, 42 bases, with the frame set at the first base. The CDR1 and CDR2 encoded by the germline V gene (reference sequence) are LNHDA and SQIVND. The trim is 4 bases for V and 0 bases for J, with a gap of 4 bases between the germline ends. The sample was PBMCs or T cells enriched from blood (not recorded which). The V and J segments used are TRBV19 and TRBJ1-6, with no confident D gene call. This clonotype was obtained from a woman in her fifties or sixties who had recovered from COVID-19. The CDR3 protein sequence reads: CASSTSSYNSPLHF. The nucleotide sequence is given as TGTGCCAGTAGTACTAGCTCCTATAATTCACCCCTCCACTTT.